This entry is about one T cell receptor (beta chain). The source of the sample is a study of cytotoxic CD8 clonotypes in ibrutinib-treated CLL. Produced via immunoSEQ multiplex PCR; TCRdb's table is partial and in-frame only. The profile shows about 150,000 clones, around 76% of them singletons. Germline V gene data show CDR1 as LGHNA and CDR2 as YNFKEQ. With 5 bases removed from V and 0 bases from J, the gap between germline ends came to 20 bases. CDR3 length equals 19 residues. Source: PBMCs, taken after 24 months of ibrutinib treatment. The source of this sequence is a human donor with chronic lymphocytic leukemia. The V call is TRBV4-2, the J call TRBJ2-6; D is perhaps TRBD1 or TRBD2 (5 bases each). The DNA of the CDR3 is TGTGCCAGCAGCAGATCGCCGGGGCAGTCCTACTCTGGGGCCAACGTCCTGACTTTC. This codes for CASSRSPGQSYSGANVLTF.